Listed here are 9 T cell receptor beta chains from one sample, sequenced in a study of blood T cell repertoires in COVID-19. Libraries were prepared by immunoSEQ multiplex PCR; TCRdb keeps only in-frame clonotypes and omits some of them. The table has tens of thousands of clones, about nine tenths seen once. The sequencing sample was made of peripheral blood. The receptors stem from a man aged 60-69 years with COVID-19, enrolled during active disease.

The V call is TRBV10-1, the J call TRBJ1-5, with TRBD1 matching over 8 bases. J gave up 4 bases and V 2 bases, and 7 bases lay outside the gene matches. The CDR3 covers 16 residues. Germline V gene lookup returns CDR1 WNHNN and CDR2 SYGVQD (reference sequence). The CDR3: CASSETRGLGNQPQHF. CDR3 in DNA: TGCGCCAGCAGTGAGACCAGGGGGCTCGGGAATCAGCCCCAGCATTTT.

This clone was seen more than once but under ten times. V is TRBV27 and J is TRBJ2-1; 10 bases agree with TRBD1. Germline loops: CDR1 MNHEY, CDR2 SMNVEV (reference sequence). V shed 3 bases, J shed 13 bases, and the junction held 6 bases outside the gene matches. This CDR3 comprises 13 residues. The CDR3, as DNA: TGTGCCAGCAGTTTCGGACAGGGGGGAATCCAGTTCTTC. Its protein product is CASSFGQGGIQFF.

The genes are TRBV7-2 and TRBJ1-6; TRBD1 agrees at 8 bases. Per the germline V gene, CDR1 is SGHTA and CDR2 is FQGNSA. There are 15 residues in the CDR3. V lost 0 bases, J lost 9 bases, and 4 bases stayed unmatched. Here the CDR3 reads CASSLAWTGSSPLHF. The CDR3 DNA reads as TGTGCCAGCAGCTTAGCGTGGACAGGGAGTTCACCCCTCCACTTT.

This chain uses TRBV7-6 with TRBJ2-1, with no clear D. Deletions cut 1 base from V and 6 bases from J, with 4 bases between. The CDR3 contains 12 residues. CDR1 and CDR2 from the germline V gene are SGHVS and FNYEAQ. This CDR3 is CASSLVSNEQFF. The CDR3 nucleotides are TGTGCCAGCAGCTTAGTCTCCAATGAGCAGTTCTTC.

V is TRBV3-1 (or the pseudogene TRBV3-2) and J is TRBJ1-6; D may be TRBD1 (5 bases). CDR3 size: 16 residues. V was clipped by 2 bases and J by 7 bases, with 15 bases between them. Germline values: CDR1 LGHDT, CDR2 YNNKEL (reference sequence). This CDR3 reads CASSQSRISGNSPLHF. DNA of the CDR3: TGTGCCAGCAGCCAAAGCCGTATTTCAGGGAATTCACCCCTCCACTTT.

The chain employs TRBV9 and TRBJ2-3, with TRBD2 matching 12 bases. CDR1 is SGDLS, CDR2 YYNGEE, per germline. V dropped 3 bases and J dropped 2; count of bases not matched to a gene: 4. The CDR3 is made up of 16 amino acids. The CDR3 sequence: CASSATSGRPTDTQYF. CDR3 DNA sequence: TGTGCCAGCAGCGCTACTAGCGGGAGGCCCACAGATACGCAGTATTTT.

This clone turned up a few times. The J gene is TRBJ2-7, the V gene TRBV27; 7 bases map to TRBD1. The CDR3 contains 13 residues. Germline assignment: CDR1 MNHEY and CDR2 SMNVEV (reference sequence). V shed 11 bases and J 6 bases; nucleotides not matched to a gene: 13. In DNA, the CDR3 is TGTGCCGCCGTCGGGCAGGGGGAATTCGAGCAGTACTTC. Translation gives CAAVGQGEFEQYF.

The CDR3 here is CASARSMNTEAFF. CDR3 DNA: TGTGCCAGCGCCCGGTCTATGAACACTGAAGCTTTCTTT. V is TRBV4-2 and J is TRBJ1-1; D is unresolved. In germline, CDR1 is LGHNA, CDR2 YNFKEQ. V was pared by 8 bases and J by 0 bases, with 10 bases between. CDR3 length equals 13 residues.

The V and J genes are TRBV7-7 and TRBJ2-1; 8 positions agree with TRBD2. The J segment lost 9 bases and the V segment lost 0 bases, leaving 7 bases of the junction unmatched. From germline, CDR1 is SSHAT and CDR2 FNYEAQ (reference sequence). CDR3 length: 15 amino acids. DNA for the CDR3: TGTGCCAGCAGCTTAGCTAGCGGGACGAAGGGTGAGCAGTTCTTC. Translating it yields CASSLASGTKGEQFF.